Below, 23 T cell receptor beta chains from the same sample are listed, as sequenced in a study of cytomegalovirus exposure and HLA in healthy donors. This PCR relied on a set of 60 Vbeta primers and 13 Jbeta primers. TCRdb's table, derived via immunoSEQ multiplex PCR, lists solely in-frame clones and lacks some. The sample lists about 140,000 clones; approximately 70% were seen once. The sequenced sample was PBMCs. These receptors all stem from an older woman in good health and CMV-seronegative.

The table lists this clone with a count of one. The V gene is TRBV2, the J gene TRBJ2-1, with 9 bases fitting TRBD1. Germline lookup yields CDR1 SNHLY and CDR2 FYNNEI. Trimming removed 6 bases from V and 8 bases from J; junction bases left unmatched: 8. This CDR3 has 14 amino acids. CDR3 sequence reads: CASSGDRVRDEQFF. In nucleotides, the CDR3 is TGTGCCAGCAGCGGGGACAGGGTTAGAGATGAGCAGTTCTTC.

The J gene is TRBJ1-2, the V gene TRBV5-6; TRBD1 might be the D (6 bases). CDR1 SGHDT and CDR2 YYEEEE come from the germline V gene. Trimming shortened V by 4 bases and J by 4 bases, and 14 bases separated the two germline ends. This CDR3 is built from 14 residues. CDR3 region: CASSRTGQVYGYTF. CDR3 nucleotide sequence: TGTGCCAGCAGCAGAACGGGACAAGTCTATGGCTACACCTTC.

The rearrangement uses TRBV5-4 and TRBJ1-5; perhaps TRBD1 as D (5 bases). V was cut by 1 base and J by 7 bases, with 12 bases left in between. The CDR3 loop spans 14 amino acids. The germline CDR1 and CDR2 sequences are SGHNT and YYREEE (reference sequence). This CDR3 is CASSLQGKGQPQHF. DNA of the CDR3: TGTGCCAGCAGCTTGCAGGGAAAAGGGCAGCCCCAGCATTTT.

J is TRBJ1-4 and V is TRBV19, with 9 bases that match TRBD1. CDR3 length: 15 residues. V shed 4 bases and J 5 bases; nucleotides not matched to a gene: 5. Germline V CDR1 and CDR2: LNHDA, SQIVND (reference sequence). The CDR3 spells CASSTAGQGNEKLFF. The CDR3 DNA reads TGTGCCAGTAGTACAGCGGGACAGGGCAATGAAAAACTGTTTTTT.

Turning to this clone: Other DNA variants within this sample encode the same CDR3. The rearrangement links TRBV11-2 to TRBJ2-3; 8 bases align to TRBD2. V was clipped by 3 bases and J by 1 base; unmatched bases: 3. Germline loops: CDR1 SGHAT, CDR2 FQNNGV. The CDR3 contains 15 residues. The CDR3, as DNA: TGTGCCAGCAGCTTGGGGACTAGAGGCACAGATACGCAGTATTTT. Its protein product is CASSLGTRGTDTQYF.

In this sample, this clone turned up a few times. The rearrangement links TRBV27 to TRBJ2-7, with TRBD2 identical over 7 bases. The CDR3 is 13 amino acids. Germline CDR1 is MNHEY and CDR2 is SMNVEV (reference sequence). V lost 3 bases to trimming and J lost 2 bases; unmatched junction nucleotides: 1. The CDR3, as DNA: TGTGCCAGCAGTTTCCGGGAGGCCTACGAGCAGTACTTC. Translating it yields CASSFREAYEQYF.

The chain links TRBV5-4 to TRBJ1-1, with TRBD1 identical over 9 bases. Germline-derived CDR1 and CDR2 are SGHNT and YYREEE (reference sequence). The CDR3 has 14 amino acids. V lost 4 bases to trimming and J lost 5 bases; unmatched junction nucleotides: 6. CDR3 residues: CASSRGDRETEAFF. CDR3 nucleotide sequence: TGTGCCAGCAGCCGGGGGGACAGGGAGACTGAAGCTTTCTTT.

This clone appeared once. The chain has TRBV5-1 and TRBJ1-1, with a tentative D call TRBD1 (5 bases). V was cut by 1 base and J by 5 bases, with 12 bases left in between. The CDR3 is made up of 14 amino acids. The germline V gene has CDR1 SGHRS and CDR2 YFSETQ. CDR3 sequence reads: CASSLLAGGTEAFF. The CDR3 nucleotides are TGCGCCAGCAGCTTGTTGGCCGGGGGAACTGAAGCTTTCTTT.

CDR3 loop: CASSVLGRGQGEQYF. The CDR3 nucleotides read TGTGCCAGCAGTGTGTTGGGCAGGGGGCAAGGCGAGCAGTACTTC. The chain employs TRBV2 and TRBJ2-7, with 8 bases matching TRBD1. CDR3 length: 15 amino acids. J lost 6 bases, V lost 4 bases, and 11 bases had no gene match. Germline CDR1 reads SNHLY; CDR2 reads FYNNEI.

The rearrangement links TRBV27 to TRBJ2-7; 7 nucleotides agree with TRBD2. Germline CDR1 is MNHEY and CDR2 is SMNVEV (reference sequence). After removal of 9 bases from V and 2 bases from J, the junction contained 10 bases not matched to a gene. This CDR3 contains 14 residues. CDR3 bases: TGTGCCAGTCGACCTAGCGGACCACCCTACGAGCAGTACTTC. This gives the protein CASRPSGPPYEQYF.

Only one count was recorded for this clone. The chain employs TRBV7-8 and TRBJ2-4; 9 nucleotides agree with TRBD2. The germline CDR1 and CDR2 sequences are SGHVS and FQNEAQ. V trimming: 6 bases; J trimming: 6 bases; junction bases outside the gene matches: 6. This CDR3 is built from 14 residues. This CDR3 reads CASSSSGAVNIQYF. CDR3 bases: TGTGCCAGCAGTTCTAGCGGGGCCGTAAACATTCAGTACTTC.

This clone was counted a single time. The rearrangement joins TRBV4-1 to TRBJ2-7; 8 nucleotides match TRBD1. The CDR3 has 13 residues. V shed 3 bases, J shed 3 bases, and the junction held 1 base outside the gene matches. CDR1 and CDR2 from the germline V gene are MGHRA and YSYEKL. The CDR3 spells CASSHGTGYEQYF. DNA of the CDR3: TGCGCCAGCAGCCACGGGACAGGCTACGAGCAGTACTTC.

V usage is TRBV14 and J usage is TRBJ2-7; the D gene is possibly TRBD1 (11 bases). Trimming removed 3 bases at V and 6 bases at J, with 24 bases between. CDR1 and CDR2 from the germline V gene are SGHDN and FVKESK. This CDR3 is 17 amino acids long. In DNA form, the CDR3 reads TGTGCCAGCAGCCAGAGGACAGGGGGCCTAGCGGGAGTCGAGCAGTACTTC. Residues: CASSQRTGGLAGVEQYF.

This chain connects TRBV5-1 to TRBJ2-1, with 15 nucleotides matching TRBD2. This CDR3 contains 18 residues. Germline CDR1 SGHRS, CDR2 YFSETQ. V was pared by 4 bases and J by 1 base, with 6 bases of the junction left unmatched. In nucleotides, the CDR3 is TGCGCCAGCAGCCTCGGACTAGCGGGGGGGCTGTCCTACAATGAGCAGTTCTTC. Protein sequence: CASSLGLAGGLSYNEQFF.

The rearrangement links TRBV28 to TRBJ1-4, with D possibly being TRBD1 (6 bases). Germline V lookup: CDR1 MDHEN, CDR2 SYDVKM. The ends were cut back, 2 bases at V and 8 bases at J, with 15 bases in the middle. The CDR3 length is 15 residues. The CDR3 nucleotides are TGTGCCAGCAGTTTACCCACAGGGTGGGGCGAAAAACTGTTTTTT. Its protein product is CASSLPTGWGEKLFF.

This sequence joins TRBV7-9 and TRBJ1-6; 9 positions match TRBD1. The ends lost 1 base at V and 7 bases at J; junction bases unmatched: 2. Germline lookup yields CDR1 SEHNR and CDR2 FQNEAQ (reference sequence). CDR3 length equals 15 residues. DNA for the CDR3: TGTGCCAGCAGCTTAGTTGGACAGGGGAATTCACCCCTCCACTTT. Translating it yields CASSLVGQGNSPLHF.

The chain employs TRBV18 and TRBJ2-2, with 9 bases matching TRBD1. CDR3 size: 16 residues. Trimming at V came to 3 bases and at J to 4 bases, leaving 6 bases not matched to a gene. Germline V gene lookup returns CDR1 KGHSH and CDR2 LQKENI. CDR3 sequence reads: CASSPPTGGFTGELFF. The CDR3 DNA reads TGTGCCAGCTCACCTCCGACAGGGGGGTTCACCGGGGAGCTGTTTTTT. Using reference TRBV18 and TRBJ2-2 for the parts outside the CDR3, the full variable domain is NAGVMQNPRHLVRRRGQEARLRCSPMKGHSHVYWYRQLPEEGLKFMVYLQKENIIDESGMPKERFSAEFPKEGPSILRIQQVVRGDSAAYFCASSPPTGGFTGELFFGEGSRLTVL.

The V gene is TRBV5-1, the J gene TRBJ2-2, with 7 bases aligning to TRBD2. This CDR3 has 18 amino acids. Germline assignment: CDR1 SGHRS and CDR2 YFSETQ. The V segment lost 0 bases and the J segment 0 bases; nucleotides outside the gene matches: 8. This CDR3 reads CASSLGASGTSNTGELFF. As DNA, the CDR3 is TGCGCCAGCAGCTTGGGGGCTAGCGGAACTTCGAACACCGGGGAGCTGTTTTTT.

As DNA, the CDR3 is TGCAGCGTTGAATCGGCAGGGGGCTATGGCTACACCTTC. This translates into CSVESAGGYGYTF. This chain connects TRBV29-1 to TRBJ1-2; 7 bases line up with TRBD1. Germline values: CDR1 SQVTM, CDR2 ANQGSEA. Trimming cost V 2 bases and J 4 bases; bases outside gene matches: 4. This CDR3 is 13 amino acids long.

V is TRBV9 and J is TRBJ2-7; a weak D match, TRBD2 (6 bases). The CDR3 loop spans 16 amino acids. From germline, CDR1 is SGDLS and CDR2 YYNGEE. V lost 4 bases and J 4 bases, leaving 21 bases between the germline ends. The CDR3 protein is CASSPTGSSGLYEQYF. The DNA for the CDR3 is TGTGCCAGCAGCCCCACCGGGAGCAGCGGTCTGTACGAGCAGTACTTC.

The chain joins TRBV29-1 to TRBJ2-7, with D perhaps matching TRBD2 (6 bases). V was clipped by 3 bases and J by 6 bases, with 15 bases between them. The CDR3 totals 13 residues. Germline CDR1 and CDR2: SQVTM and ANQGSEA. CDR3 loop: CSVDSARRGEQYF. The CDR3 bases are TGCAGCGTTGACTCTGCACGGCGGGGCGAGCAGTACTTC.

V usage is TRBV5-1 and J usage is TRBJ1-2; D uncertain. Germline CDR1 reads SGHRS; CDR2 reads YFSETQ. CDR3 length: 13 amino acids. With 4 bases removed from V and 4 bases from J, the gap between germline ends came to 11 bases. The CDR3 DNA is TGCGCCAGCAGCCCGGAGTCTAGCTATGGCTACACCTTC. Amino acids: CASSPESSYGYTF.

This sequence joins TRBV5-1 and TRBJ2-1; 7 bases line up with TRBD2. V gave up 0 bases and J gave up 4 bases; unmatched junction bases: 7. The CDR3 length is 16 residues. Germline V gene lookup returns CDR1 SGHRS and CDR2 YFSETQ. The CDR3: CASSLAAQRGYNEQFF. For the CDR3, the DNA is TGCGCCAGCAGCTTGGCCGCCCAGCGGGGTTACAATGAGCAGTTCTTC.